One and the same sample provided the 23 T cell receptor beta chains below, sequenced in a study of blood T cell repertoires in COVID-19 (dated by TCRdb to 2018 to 2020). The method behind the library was the immunoSEQ multiplex PCR assay. The table was pulled from immuneACCESS by TCRdb, which kept in-frame rearrangements only. Such tables lose some clones; where checked, under half of the loss comes from unresolved V genes, and the rest has no known cause. The sample records about 220,000 clones, approximately 80% of which are singletons. 3% to 4% of the sample lies in the top ten. The sample taken for sequencing was PBMCs or T cells enriched from blood (not recorded which). The source of these receptors is an older woman who had recovered from COVID-19.

This sequence joins TRBV6-5 and TRBJ2-1, with 9 bases aligning to TRBD2. V was clipped by 6 bases and J by 4 bases; unmatched bases: 7. The germline gives CDR1 MNHEY, CDR2 SVGAGI. This CDR3 has 15 residues. This CDR3 reads CASRSSGGLYNEQFF. The CDR3 DNA is TGTGCCAGCAGAAGTAGCGGGGGCTTGTACAATGAGCAGTTCTTC.

The V gene is TRBV3-1 (or the pseudogene TRBV3-2), the J gene TRBJ2-3; D gene unclear. The germline V gene encodes CDR1 LGHDT and CDR2 YNNKEL (reference sequence). This CDR3 contains 11 residues. With 3 bases removed from V and 6 bases from J, the gap between germline ends came to 4 bases. DNA for the CDR3: TGTGCCAGCAGCCAGGAGGATACGCAGTATTTT. It is translated as CASSQEDTQYF.

This clone was counted a few times. The chain carries TRBV19 and TRBJ1-6; unclear D gene. The V end lost 3 bases, the J end lost 4 bases, and 10 bases lay between the germline ends. CDR3 size: 15 residues. Germline CDR1 LNHDA, CDR2 SQIVND (reference sequence). CDR3 loop: CASSIRGRYNSPLHF. The CDR3 region has the DNA TGTGCCAGTAGTATCCGCGGGCGTTATAATTCACCCCTCCACTTT.

This rearrangement joins TRBV4-1 to TRBJ2-3; 7 nucleotides align to TRBD2. Trimming took 1 base from V and 1 from J; bases not matched to a gene: 2. The V gene's germline CDR1 is MGHRA and CDR2 YSYEKL. This CDR3 region has 15 residues. The CDR3 is CASSQVGGGTDTQYF. As DNA, the CDR3 is TGCGCCAGCAGCCAAGTGGGGGGGGGCACAGATACGCAGTATTTT.

The chain couples TRBV7-2 to TRBJ2-3; 11 bases fit TRBD2. Germline V gene lookup returns CDR1 SGHTA and CDR2 FQGNSA. CDR3 length: 16 residues. V gave up 5 bases and J gave up 2 bases; unmatched junction bases: 6. CDR3 in DNA: TGTGCCAGCAGCCATAGACTAGCGGGACACACAGATACGCAGTATTTT. This codes for CASSHRLAGHTDTQYF. Full variable domain (remainder filled in from reference TRBV7-2 and TRBJ2-3): GAGVSQSPSNKVTEKGKDVELRCDPISGHTALYWYRQSLGQGLEFLIYFQGNSAPDKSGLPSDRFSAERTGGSVSTLTIQRTQQEDSAVYLCASSHRLAGHTDTQYFGPGTRLTVL.

The rearrangement uses TRBV7-8 and TRBJ2-1, with D possibly being TRBD2 (6 bases). Germline V CDR1 and CDR2: SGHVS, FQNEAQ. The CDR3 spans 16 residues. The ends were cut back, 1 base at V and 4 bases at J, with 14 bases in the middle. CDR3 nucleotides: TGTGCCAGCAGCTTAGGTAGGGCGGGGTTTTACAATGAGCAGTTCTTC. Its translation is CASSLGRAGFYNEQFF.

The chain combines TRBV7-9 with TRBJ2-1; 11 bases are a match to TRBD2. The CDR3 has 16 amino acids. V shed 0 bases, J shed 8 bases, and the junction held 6 bases outside the gene matches. Germline CDR1 SEHNR, CDR2 FQNEAQ (reference sequence). CDR3 protein: CASSLASGGARDEQFF. As DNA, the CDR3 is TGTGCCAGCAGCTTAGCTAGCGGGGGGGCGCGGGATGAGCAGTTCTTC.

This chain links TRBV11-2 with TRBJ2-7, with 7 bases that match TRBD1. J gave up 2 bases and V 3 bases, and 7 bases lay outside the gene matches. CDR3 length: 15 residues. The germline CDR1 and CDR2 sequences are SGHAT and FQNNGV. The CDR3: CASSLNRDRTYEQYF. Here the CDR3 DNA reads TGTGCCAGCAGCTTGAACCGGGACAGAACCTACGAGCAGTACTTC.

The chain carries TRBV14 and TRBJ2-3; TRBD1 might be the D (6 bases). This CDR3 spans 14 amino acids. Germline V gene sequence: CDR1 SGHDN, CDR2 FVKESK. V lost 0 bases and J 4 bases, leaving 8 bases between the germline ends. DNA for the CDR3: TGTGCCAGCAGCCAAGAGGACAGACCAGATACGCAGTATTTT. It translates to CASSQEDRPDTQYF.

The chain is built from TRBV11-3 and TRBJ2-5; 8 nucleotides agree with TRBD2. Germline trimming cut 5 bases from V and 3 bases from J; bases unmatched to any gene: 11. Germline loops: CDR1 SGHNT, CDR2 YENEEA. This CDR3 comprises 16 residues. CDR3 sequence: CASSPGNPGGEETQYF. In DNA form, the CDR3 reads TGTGCCAGCAGCCCCGGCAACCCGGGGGGGGAAGAGACCCAGTACTTC.

The J gene is TRBJ2-7, the V gene TRBV9; maybe TRBD1 (6 bases). CDR1 SGDLS and CDR2 YYNGEE come from the germline V gene. Deletions cut 3 bases from V and 6 bases from J, with 16 bases between. This CDR3 has 14 residues. The CDR3 loop is CASSGGGQSTEQYF. The CDR3 DNA reads TGTGCCAGCAGCGGCGGTGGACAGTCGACCGAGCAGTACTTC.

The J gene is TRBJ2-7, the V gene TRBV5-4; the match to TRBD2 covers 12 bases. The CDR3 has 16 amino acids. Germline V gives CDR1 SGHNT, CDR2 YYREEE (reference sequence). With 3 bases clipped from V and 0 bases from J, the junction kept 4 bases outside the gene matches. CDR3 sequence: CASSWGLAGLSYEQYF. In DNA form, the CDR3 reads TGTGCCAGCAGCTGGGGACTAGCGGGCCTCTCCTACGAGCAGTACTTC.

The chain couples TRBV4-2 to TRBJ1-2; 8 nucleotides match TRBD1. Germline CDR1 is LGHNA and CDR2 is YNFKEQ. The ends lost 0 bases at V and 8 bases at J; junction bases unmatched: 11. CDR3 length equals 16 residues. CDR3 nucleotide sequence: TGTGCCAGCAGCCAAGAGGTTCAGGGGGCAAGGGGCGGCTACACCTTC. Translated, it gives CASSQEVQGARGGYTF.

The chain is built from TRBV5-5 and TRBJ1-5; 10 nucleotides line up with TRBD1. The CDR3 is 16 residues long. Germline trimming cut 4 bases from V and 3 bases from J; bases unmatched to any gene: 7. Germline assignment: CDR1 SGHKS and CDR2 YYEKEE (reference sequence). The CDR3 sequence is CASSAGTGDYNQPQHF. The CDR3 region has the DNA TGTGCCAGCAGCGCCGGGACAGGGGATTACAATCAGCCCCAGCATTTT.

The V gene is TRBV11-2, the J gene TRBJ2-1; D remains unclear. With 2 bases removed from V and 3 bases from J, the gap between germline ends came to 14 bases. Germline-derived CDR1 and CDR2 are SGHAT and FQNNGV. The CDR3 has 16 residues. CDR3 bases: TGTGCCAGCAGCTTATATCCAGAGGCCCACTACAATGAGCAGTTCTTC. Translated: CASSLYPEAHYNEQFF. The full variable domain, with the rest looked up from reference TRBV11-2 and TRBJ2-1, is EAGVAQSPRYKIIEKRQSVAFWCNPISGHATLYWYQQILGQGPKLLIQFQNNGVVDDSQLPKDRFSAERLKGVDSTLKIQPAKLEDSAVYLCASSLYPEAHYNEQFFGPGTRLTVL.

V usage is TRBV6-1 and J usage is TRBJ1-1; D may be TRBD1 (5 bases). CDR1 is MNHNS and CDR2 is SASEGT in the germline V gene. V dropped 1 base and J dropped 0 bases, with 9 bases sitting between them. The CDR3 is 15 amino acids. DNA of the CDR3: TGTGCCAGCAGTGAAGGGCAGGGCTTGAACACTGAAGCTTTCTTT. Translating gives CASSEGQGLNTEAFF.

The rearrangement joins TRBV6-5 to TRBJ2-1, with TRBD1 identical over 11 bases. This CDR3 has 14 amino acids. Trimming at V came to 5 bases and at J to 8 bases, leaving 5 bases not matched to a gene. CDR1 is MNHEY, CDR2 SVGAGI, per germline. The CDR3 nucleotides are TGTGCCAGCAGTAGGGACAGGGGGTATGATGAGCAGTTCTTC. Amino acid sequence: CASSRDRGYDEQFF.

CDR3 in DNA: TGTGCCAGCAGTGCCCGGACAGGGGAAGAGACCCAGTACTTC. Translation gives CASSARTGEETQYF. This chain connects TRBV25-1 to TRBJ2-5, with 9 bases matching TRBD1. The germline V gene has CDR1 MGHDK and CDR2 SYGVNS. This CDR3 is built from 14 residues. The J segment lost 3 bases and the V segment lost 4 bases, leaving 3 bases of the junction unmatched.

The gene calls are TRBV7-2 and TRBJ2-5, with 11 bases identical to TRBD1. J lost 5 bases, V lost 5 bases, and 16 bases had no gene match. Germline assignment: CDR1 SGHTA and CDR2 FQGNSA. The CDR3 is 18 residues long. The DNA of the CDR3 is TGTGCCAGCAGCCCACTCCCGTGGACAGGGGGCCTCGGGGAGACCCAGTACTTC. Protein: CASSPLPWTGGLGETQYF.

This rearrangement joins TRBV15 to TRBJ1-1; D gene unclear. The CDR3 is made up of 13 amino acids. Germline-derived CDR1 and CDR2 are LNHNV and YYDKDF (reference sequence). V was shortened by 4 bases and J by 4 bases, with 10 bases between the two germline ends. The chain's CDR3 is CATSISRSTEAFF. For the CDR3, the DNA is TGTGCCACCAGCATCTCCCGGAGCACTGAAGCTTTCTTT.

The chain uses TRBV15 and TRBJ1-5; tentatively, D is TRBD1 (5 bases). The CDR3 sequence is 15 residues long. CDR1 and CDR2 from the germline V gene are LNHNV and YYDKDF (reference sequence). Trimming cost V 0 bases and J 7 bases, with 13 bases left between them. CDR3 in amino acids: CATSRERGLVQPQHF. The CDR3 DNA follows: TGTGCCACCAGCAGAGAGAGGGGACTTGTCCAGCCCCAGCATTTT.

This chain links TRBV5-1 with TRBJ2-1; 7 bases line up with TRBD1. The CDR3 contains 13 residues. V lost 4 bases, J lost 7 bases, and 5 bases stayed unmatched. Germline CDR1 reads SGHRS; CDR2 reads YFSETQ. The CDR3 DNA reads as TGCGCCAGCAGCCCGGGACAGACTAATGAGCAGTTCTTC. Encoded protein: CASSPGQTNEQFF.

The chain combines TRBV6-1 with TRBJ2-5; TRBD1 is a possible D gene (6 bases). In germline, CDR1 is MNHNS, CDR2 SASEGT. Trimming removed 3 bases from V and 4 bases from J, with 6 bases in between. This CDR3 has 12 residues. CDR3 coding DNA: TGTGCCAGCAGTGACAGGGGAGAGACCCAGTACTTC. Residues: CASSDRGETQYF.